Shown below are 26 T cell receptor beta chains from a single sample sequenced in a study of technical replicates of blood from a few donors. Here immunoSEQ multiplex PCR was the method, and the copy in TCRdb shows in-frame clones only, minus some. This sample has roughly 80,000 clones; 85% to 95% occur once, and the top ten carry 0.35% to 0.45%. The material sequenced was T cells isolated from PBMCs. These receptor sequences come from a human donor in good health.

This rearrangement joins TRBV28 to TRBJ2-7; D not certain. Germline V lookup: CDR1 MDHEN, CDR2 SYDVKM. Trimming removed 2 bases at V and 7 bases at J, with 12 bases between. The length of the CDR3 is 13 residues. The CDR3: CASSLGPFLEQYF. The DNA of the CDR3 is TGTGCCAGCAGTTTAGGGCCGTTTCTGGAGCAGTACTTC.

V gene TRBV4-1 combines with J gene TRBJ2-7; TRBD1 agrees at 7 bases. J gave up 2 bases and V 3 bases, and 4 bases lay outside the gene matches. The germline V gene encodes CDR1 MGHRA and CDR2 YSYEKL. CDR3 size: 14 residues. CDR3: CASSHGQDPYEQYF. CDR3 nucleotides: TGCGCCAGCAGCCATGGACAGGACCCCTACGAGCAGTACTTC.

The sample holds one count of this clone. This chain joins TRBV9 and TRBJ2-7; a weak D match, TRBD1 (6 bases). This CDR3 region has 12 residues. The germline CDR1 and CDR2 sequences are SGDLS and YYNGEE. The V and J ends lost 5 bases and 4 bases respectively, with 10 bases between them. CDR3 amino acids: CASSFTGYEQYF. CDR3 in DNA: TGTGCCAGCAGTTTTACAGGGTACGAGCAGTACTTC.

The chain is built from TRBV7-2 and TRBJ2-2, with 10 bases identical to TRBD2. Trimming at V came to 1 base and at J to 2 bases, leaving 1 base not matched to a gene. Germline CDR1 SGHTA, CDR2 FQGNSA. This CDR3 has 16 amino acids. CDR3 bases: TGTGCCAGCAGCTTAGGACTAGCGGGTAACACCGGGGAGCTGTTTTTT. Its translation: CASSLGLAGNTGELFF.

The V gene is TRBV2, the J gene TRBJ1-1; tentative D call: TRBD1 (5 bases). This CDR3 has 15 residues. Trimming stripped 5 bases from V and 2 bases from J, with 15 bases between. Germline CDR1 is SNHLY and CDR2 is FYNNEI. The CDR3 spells CASSFPLQVNTEAFF. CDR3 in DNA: TGTGCCAGCAGTTTCCCACTACAGGTTAACACTGAAGCTTTCTTT.

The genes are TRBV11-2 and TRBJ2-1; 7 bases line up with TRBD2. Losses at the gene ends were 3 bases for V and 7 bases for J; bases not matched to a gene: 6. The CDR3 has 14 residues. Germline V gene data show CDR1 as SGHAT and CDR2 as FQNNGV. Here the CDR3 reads CASSLGGSWNEQFF. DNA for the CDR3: TGTGCCAGCAGCTTGGGCGGGAGTTGGAATGAGCAGTTCTTC.

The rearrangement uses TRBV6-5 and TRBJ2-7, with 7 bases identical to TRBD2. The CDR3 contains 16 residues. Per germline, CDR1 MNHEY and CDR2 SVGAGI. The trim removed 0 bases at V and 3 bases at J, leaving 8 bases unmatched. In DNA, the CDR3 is TGTGCCAGCAGTTACTCTCGGACTAGACAAATCTACGAGCAGTACTTC. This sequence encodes CASSYSRTRQIYEQYF.

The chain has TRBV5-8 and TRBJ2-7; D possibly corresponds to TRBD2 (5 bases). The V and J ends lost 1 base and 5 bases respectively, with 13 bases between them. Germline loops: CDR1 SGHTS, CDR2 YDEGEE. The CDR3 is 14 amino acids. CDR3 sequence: CASSLIEGPNEQYF. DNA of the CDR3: TGTGCCAGCAGCTTGATTGAGGGTCCCAACGAGCAGTACTTC.

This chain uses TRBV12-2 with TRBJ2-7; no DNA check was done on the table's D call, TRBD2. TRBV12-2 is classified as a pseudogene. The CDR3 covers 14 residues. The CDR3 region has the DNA TGTGCAAGTCGCCCAACCGGGACTAAAAACGAGCAGTACTTC. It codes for CASRPTGTKNEQYF.

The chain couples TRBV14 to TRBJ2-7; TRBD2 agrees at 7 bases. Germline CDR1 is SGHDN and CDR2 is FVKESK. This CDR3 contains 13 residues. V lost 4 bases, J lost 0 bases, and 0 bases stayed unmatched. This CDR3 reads CASSLAGSYEQYF. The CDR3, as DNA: TGTGCCAGCAGCCTAGCGGGCTCCTACGAGCAGTACTTC.

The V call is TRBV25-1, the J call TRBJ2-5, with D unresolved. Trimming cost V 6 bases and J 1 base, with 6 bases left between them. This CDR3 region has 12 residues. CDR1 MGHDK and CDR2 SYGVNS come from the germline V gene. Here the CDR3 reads CASRASQETQYF. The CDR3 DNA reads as TGTGCCAGCAGGGCTAGCCAAGAGACCCAGTACTTC. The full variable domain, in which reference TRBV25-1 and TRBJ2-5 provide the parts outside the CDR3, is EADIYQTPRYLVIGTGKKITLECSQTMGHDKMYWYQQDPGMELHLIHYSYGVNSTEKGDLSSESTVSRIRTEHFPLTLESARPSHTSQYLCASRASQETQYFGPGTRLLVL.

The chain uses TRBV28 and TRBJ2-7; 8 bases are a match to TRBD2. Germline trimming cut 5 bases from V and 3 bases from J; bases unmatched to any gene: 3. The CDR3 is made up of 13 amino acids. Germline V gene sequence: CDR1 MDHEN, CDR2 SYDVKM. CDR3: CASSLAGLYEQYF. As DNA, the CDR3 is TGTGCCAGCAGTCTAGCGGGCCTCTACGAGCAGTACTTC.

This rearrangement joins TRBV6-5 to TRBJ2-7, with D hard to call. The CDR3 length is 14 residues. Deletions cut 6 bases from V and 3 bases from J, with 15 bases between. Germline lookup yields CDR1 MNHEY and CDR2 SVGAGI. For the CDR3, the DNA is TGTGCCAGCAGCAGCGACGGTACTCTCTACGAGCAGTACTTC. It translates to CASSSDGTLYEQYF.

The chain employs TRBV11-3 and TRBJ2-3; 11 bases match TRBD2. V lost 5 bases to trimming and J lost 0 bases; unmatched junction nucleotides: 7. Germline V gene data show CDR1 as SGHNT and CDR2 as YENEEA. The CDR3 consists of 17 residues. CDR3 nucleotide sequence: TGTGCCAGCAGCCGGACTAGCGGGCCCTCTAGCACAGATACGCAGTATTTT. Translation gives CASSRTSGPSSTDTQYF.

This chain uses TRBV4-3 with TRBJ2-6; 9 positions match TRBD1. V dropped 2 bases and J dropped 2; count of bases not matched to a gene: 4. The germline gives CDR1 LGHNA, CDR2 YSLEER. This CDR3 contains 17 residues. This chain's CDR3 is CASSQYRGPTGANVLTF. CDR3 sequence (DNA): TGCGCCAGCAGCCAATACAGGGGGCCTACTGGGGCCAACGTCCTGACTTTC.

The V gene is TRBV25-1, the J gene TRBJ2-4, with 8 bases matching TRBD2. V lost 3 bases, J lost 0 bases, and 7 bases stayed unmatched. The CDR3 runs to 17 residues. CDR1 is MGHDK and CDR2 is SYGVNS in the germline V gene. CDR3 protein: CASSEDIAGQAKNIQYF. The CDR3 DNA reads TGTGCCAGCAGTGAGGATATAGCGGGGCAAGCCAAAAACATTCAGTACTTC.

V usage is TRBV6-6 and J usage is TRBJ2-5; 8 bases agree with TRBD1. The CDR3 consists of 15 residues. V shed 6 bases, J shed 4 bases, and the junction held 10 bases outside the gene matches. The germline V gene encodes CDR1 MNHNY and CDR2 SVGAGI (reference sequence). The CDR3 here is CASSPDRGRLETQYF. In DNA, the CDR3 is TGTGCCAGCAGCCCTGACAGGGGCCGGTTAGAGACCCAGTACTTC.

The CDR3 region has the DNA TGTGCCAGCAGCCTATGGGACAGGGCACCCGAGCAGTACTTC. This sequence encodes CASSLWDRAPEQYF. V and J are TRBV27 and TRBJ2-7; TRBD1 agrees at 9 bases. V gave up 6 bases and J gave up 6 bases; unmatched junction bases: 9. Germline CDR1 and CDR2: MNHEY and SMNVEV (reference sequence). The CDR3 consists of 14 residues.

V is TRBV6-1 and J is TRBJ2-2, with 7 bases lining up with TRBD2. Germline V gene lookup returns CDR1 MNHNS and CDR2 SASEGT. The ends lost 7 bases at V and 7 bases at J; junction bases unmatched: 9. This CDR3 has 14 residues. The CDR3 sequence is CASTAREGGGELFF. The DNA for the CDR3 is TGTGCCAGCACCGCGAGGGAGGGTGGCGGGGAGCTGTTTTTT.

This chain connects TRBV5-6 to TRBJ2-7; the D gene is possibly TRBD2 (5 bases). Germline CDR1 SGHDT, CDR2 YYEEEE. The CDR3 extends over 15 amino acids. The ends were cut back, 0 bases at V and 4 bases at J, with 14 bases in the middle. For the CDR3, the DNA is TGTGCCAGCAGCTTGGCGGACTCCCGGTGGTACGAGCAGTACTTC. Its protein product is CASSLADSRWYEQYF.

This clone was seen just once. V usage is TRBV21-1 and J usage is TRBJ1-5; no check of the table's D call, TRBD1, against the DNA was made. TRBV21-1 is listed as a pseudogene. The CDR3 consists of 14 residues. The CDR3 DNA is TGTGCCAGCAGCAAAGCAGGGGAAGATCAGCCCCAGCATTTT. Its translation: CASSKAGEDQPQHF.

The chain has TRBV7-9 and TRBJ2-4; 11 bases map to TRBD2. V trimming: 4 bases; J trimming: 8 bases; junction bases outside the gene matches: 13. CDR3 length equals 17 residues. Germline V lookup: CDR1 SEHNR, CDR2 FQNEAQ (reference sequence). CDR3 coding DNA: TGTGCCAGCAGCTCCCCTTATAGCGGGAGGGCTTGGGACATTCAGTACTTC. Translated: CASSSPYSGRAWDIQYF.

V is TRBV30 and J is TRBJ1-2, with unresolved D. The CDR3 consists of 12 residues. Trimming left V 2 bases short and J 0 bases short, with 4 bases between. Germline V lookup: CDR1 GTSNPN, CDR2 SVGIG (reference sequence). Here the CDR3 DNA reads TGTGCCTGGAGTCGGTCTAACTATGGCTACACCTTC. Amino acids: CAWSRSNYGYTF.

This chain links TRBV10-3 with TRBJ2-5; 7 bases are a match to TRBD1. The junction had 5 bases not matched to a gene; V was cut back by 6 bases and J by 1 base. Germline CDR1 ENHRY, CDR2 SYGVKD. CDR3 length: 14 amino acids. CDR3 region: CAISDRAIQETQYF. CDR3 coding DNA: TGTGCCATCAGCGACAGGGCGATCCAAGAGACCCAGTACTTC.

CDR3: CASSLRTPSTDTQYF. CDR3 sequence (DNA): TGTGCCAGCAGTTTACGGACACCTAGCACAGATACGCAGTATTTT. The chain uses TRBV27 and TRBJ2-3; a possible D gene is TRBD1 (5 bases). CDR1 MNHEY and CDR2 SMNVEV come from the germline V gene (reference sequence). This CDR3 is 15 amino acids long. Trimming removed 2 bases from V and 0 bases from J, with 9 bases in between.

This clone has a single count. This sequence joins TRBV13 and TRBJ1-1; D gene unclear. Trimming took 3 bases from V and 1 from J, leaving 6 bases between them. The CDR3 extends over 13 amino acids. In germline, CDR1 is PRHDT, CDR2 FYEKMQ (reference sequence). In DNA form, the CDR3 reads TGTGCCAGCAGCTTTACGCGGAACACTGAAGCTTTCTTT. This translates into CASSFTRNTEAFF. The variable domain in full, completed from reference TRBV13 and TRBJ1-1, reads AAGVIQSPRHLIKEKRETATLKCYPIPRHDTVYWYQQGPGQDPQFLISFYEKMQSDKGSIPDRFSAQQFSDYHSELNMSSLELGDSALYFCASSFTRNTEAFFGQGTRLTVV.